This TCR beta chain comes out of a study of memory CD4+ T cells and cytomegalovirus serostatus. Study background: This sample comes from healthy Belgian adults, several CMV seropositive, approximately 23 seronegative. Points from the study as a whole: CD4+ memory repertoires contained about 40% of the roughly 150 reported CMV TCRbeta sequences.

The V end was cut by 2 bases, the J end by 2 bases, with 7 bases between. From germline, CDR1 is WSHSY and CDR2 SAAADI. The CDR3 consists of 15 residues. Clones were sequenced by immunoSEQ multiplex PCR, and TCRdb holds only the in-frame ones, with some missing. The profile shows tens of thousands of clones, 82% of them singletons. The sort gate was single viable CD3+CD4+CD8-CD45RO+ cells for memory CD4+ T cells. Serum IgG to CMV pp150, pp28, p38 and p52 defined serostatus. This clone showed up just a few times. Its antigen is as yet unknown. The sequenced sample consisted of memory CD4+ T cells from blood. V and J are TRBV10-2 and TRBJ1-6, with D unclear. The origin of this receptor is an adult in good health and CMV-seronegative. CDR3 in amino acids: CASSEGDTYNSPLHF. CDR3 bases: TGCGCCAGCAGTGAGGGGGATACCTATAATTCACCCCTCCACTTT.